This T cell receptor (beta chain) is from a study of blood T cell repertoires in COVID-19. Germline V lookup: CDR1 MNHEY, CDR2 SVGAGI. This CDR3 has 15 amino acids. V lost 8 bases to trimming and J lost 4 bases; unmatched junction nucleotides: 11. Here immunoSEQ multiplex PCR was the method, and the copy in TCRdb shows in-frame clones only, minus some. Of approximately 120,000 clones in the sample, nearly 90% were seen once. The V and J genes are TRBV6-5 and TRBJ1-2; 9 nucleotides match TRBD1. The source is a woman aged 80 or over with acute or convalescent COVID-19. Source material: peripheral blood. The CDR3 region has the DNA TGTGCCAGCTTGGGCGACAGGGGGACTGGCTATGGCTACACCTTC. Its translation: CASLGDRGTGYGYTF.